A single T cell receptor beta chain is shown here with its context. The source of the sample is a study of blood T cell repertoires in COVID-19. Study-level information: Nucleic acid was either cDNA or gDNA, and it came from T cells, B-cell-depleted T cells, or PBMCs.

Per the authors' pipeline: Scientists estimated how many nucleated cells there were by amplifying reference gene primers. Libraries were prepared by immunoSEQ multiplex PCR; TCRdb keeps only in-frame clonotypes and omits some of them. V and J calls and clone size come straight from that table; D and trimming were deduced from the DNA. The sample shows some 180,000 clones, roughly 76% of them seen only once. The source is a woman aged 35 to 49 with COVID-19, enrolled during active disease. The sample was peripheral blood.

CDR3 loop: CASSGDKSGSYTF. CDR3 coding DNA: TGTGCCAGCAGTGGGGACAAGTCAGGTAGCTACACCTTC. The rearrangement links TRBV2 to TRBJ1-2; weak D call: TRBD1 (6 bases). With 4 bases removed from V and 9 bases from J, the gap between germline ends came to 15 bases. Per germline, CDR1 SNHLY and CDR2 FYNNEI. The CDR3 sequence is 13 residues long.